This TCR beta chain was found in a study of radiotherapy plus CTLA-4 blockade in lung cancer. V was cut by 0 bases and J by 12 bases, with 6 bases left in between. The germline gives CDR1 SNHLY, CDR2 FYNNEI. CDR3 size: 11 residues. Repertoires were generated with immunoSEQ multiplex PCR, while TCRdb's copy carries only in-frame clones and drops some. The repertoire holds about 100,000 clones, with roughly 80% as singletons. The chain combines TRBV2 with TRBJ2-1; D gene ambiguous. This TCR was recovered from a human donor with non-small cell lung cancer who had stable disease on radiotherapy plus ipilimumab. The starting material was peripheral blood, obtained from a patient treated with radiotherapy plus ipilimumab. The CDR3 reads CASSEAQRQFF. In DNA, the CDR3 is TGTGCCAGCAGTGAAGCCCAGCGGCAGTTCTTC.